The 23 T cell receptor beta chains below were found in one sample sequenced in a study of graft-versus-host responses after intestinal transplantation. Sequencing was performed with immunoSEQ multiplex PCR; in TCRdb, only in-frame clones are kept and a portion is missing. The sample consists of about 92,000 clones, under 85% of them appearing once. What these receptors recognize is not known. The sample consisted of unstimulated CD8+ T cells sorted from spleen or lymph node cells, taken before intestinal transplant. The receptors stem from a human donor who received an intestinal transplant.

The chain combines TRBV27 with TRBJ2-3; no clear D gene. CDR3 length equals 13 residues. Trimming removed 6 bases at V and 4 bases at J, with 11 bases between. From germline, CDR1 is MNHEY and CDR2 SMNVEV (reference sequence). The CDR3 region has the DNA TGTGCCAGCAGCCTCCACTGGTCAGATACGCAGTATTTT. Translating it yields CASSLHWSDTQYF.

This clone was observed a handful of times. CDR3 nucleotides: TGTGCCAGCAGCTTGGTTGGGGGGGACACCAAAAACATTCAGTACTTC. Translated, it gives CASSLVGGDTKNIQYF. V usage is TRBV5-6 and J usage is TRBJ2-4; D is possibly TRBD2 (7 bases). The CDR3 spans 16 residues. Germline CDR1 SGHDT, CDR2 YYEEEE. Trimming took 0 bases from V and 2 from J, leaving 12 bases between them.

The rearrangement uses TRBV9 and TRBJ2-5; unclear D gene. V shed 0 bases and J shed 7 bases, with 10 bases lying between them. In germline, CDR1 is SGDLS, CDR2 YYNGEE. The CDR3 has 13 amino acids. CDR3 DNA: TGTGCCAGCAGCGTAGAGGGAAGAGGGACCCAGTACTTC. Its translation is CASSVEGRGTQYF.

The chain employs TRBV29-1 and TRBJ1-1; D perhaps matches TRBD1 (6 bases). The CDR3 contains 12 residues. Trimming took off 7 bases at V and 3 bases at J, with 12 bases between the two ends. CDR1 SQVTM and CDR2 ANQGSEA come from the germline V gene. The DNA of the CDR3 is TGCAGCGCGGGGGCCGGAGACACTGAAGCTTTCTTT. This codes for CSAGAGDTEAFF. The full variable domain, completed using reference TRBV29-1 and TRBJ1-1, is SAVISQKPSRDICQRGTSLTIQCQVDSQVTMMFWYRQQPGQSLTLIATANQGSEATYESGFVIDKFPISRPNLTFSTLTVSNMSPEDSSIYLCSAGAGDTEAFFGQGTRLTVV.

This clone has just a few counts. The V gene is TRBV6-5, the J gene TRBJ2-5; 11 bases line up with TRBD2. Per germline, CDR1 MNHEY and CDR2 SVGAGI. J lost 2 bases, V lost 6 bases, and 5 bases had no gene match. CDR3 length: 15 residues. In DNA form, the CDR3 reads TGTGCCAGCAGCTCACTAGCGGGAGTACAAGAGACCCAGTACTTC. Encoded protein: CASSSLAGVQETQYF.

V is TRBV11-2 and J is TRBJ2-7; TRBD2 matches at 7 bases. V was clipped by 1 base and J by 4 bases; unmatched bases: 4. The CDR3 consists of 14 residues. Germline-derived CDR1 and CDR2 are SGHAT and FQNNGV. This CDR3 reads CASSLAGGGYEQYF. In DNA form, the CDR3 reads TGTGCCAGCAGCTTAGCGGGAGGTGGTTACGAGCAGTACTTC.

The V and J genes are TRBV5-4 and TRBJ2-1; D may be TRBD1 (5 bases). Germline V gene lookup returns CDR1 SGHNT and CDR2 YYREEE (reference sequence). Trimming cost V 5 bases and J 2 bases, with 11 bases left between them. This CDR3 spans 14 amino acids. The CDR3 region is CASSLADTYNEQFF. CDR3 nucleotides: TGTGCCAGCAGTCTTGCGGACACCTACAATGAGCAGTTCTTC.

The CDR3 spells CASKGQDNQPQHF. In nucleotides, the CDR3 is TGCGCCAGCAAGGGACAGGACAATCAGCCCCAGCATTTT. The chain joins TRBV10-2 to TRBJ1-5; TRBD1 matches 8 bases. Germline loops: CDR1 WSHSY, CDR2 SAAADI. The CDR3 has 13 residues. V shed 7 bases and J 3 bases; nucleotides not matched to a gene: 2.

This clone was recorded only once. One end of the junction varies from germline; a read error may be responsible. V usage is TRBV7-7 and J usage is TRBJ2-1; D is possibly TRBD2 (6 bases). CDR1 and CDR2 from the germline V gene are SSHAT and FNYEAQ (reference sequence). The CDR3 covers 16 residues. In nucleotides, the CDR3 is TGTGCTAGCAGCTTAGAGCTGGGGGGCTCCTACAATGAGCAGTTCTTC. This codes for CASSLELGGSYNEQFF.

J is TRBJ1-2 and V is TRBV11-2; 9 nucleotides match TRBD1. V lost 7 bases, J lost 2 bases, and 5 bases stayed unmatched. Germline values: CDR1 SGHAT, CDR2 FQNNGV. CDR3 size: 14 residues. Written as DNA, the CDR3 is TGTGCCAGCACCCACAGGGGGCCAAACTATGGCTACACCTTC. It encodes CASTHRGPNYGYTF.

This clone was observed a single time. The germline gene is not matched at one end of the junction; a read error may be the cause. The chain employs TRBV4-1 and TRBJ1-2, with TRBD1 identical over 8 bases. Germline loops: CDR1 MGHRA, CDR2 YSYEKL. This CDR3 comprises 16 residues. CDR3 in amino acids: CASSQADSGGGYGYTF. The CDR3 nucleotides read TGTGCCAGCAGCCAAGCGGATTCAGGGGGCGGCTATGGCTACACCTTC.

The chain combines TRBV28 with TRBJ2-1, with 7 bases matching TRBD1. CDR3 length: 15 residues. Germline trimming cut 6 bases from V and 4 bases from J; bases unmatched to any gene: 9. CDR1 and CDR2 from the germline V gene are MDHEN and SYDVKM. CDR3 nucleotides: TGTGCCAGCAGCCGATACACAGGGGAGTACAATGAGCAGTTCTTC. Its protein product is CASSRYTGEYNEQFF.

This clone was seen only once. In DNA form, the CDR3 reads TGTGCCAGCAGCTCAACAGGGTTACTCAATGAGCAGTTCTTC. Translating it yields CASSSTGLLNEQFF. This rearrangement joins TRBV6-6 to TRBJ2-1; perhaps TRBD1 as D (6 bases). Trimming removed 6 bases from V and 6 bases from J, with 15 bases in between. The germline CDR1 and CDR2 sequences are MNHNY and SVGAGI (reference sequence). The CDR3 spans 14 residues.

The chain is built from TRBV4-1 and TRBJ2-7; D remains unclear. The germline V gene encodes CDR1 MGHRA and CDR2 YSYEKL. Trimming shortened V by 1 base and J by 6 bases, and 13 bases separated the two germline ends. CDR3 length: 14 residues. The CDR3: CASSQVGENGEQYF. DNA of the CDR3: TGCGCCAGCAGCCAAGTTGGAGAGAACGGCGAGCAGTACTTC.

On this clone: One end of the junction fails to match germline, which may point to a read error. CDR3 in DNA: TGTGCTAGCAGCTTGTATCCGAACACCGGGGAGCTGTTTTTT. The encoded protein is CASSLYPNTGELFF. The rearrangement links TRBV7-7 to TRBJ2-2; no clear D gene. Germline loops: CDR1 SSHAT, CDR2 FNYEAQ (reference sequence). CDR3 length equals 14 residues.

The chain combines TRBV9 with TRBJ1-4; no reliable D call. Germline CDR1 reads SGDLS; CDR2 reads YYNGEE. V was clipped by 4 bases and J by 5 bases, with 18 bases between them. The CDR3 runs 16 residues. The chain's CDR3 is CASSRSNRFMNEKLFF. CDR3 in DNA: TGTGCCAGCAGCCGGAGTAACCGGTTCATGAATGAAAAACTGTTTTTT.

The chain employs TRBV5-1 and TRBJ2-7; unclear D gene. V was cut by 4 bases and J by 5 bases, with 10 bases left in between. CDR3 length: 12 residues. Germline values: CDR1 SGHRS, CDR2 YFSETQ. The DNA of the CDR3 is TGCGCCAGCAGCCCGGATGGAAACGAGCAGTACTTC. It translates to CASSPDGNEQYF.

V gene TRBV6-5 combines with J gene TRBJ1-5, with a tentative D call TRBD1 (5 bases). This CDR3 has 14 residues. The germline V gene encodes CDR1 MNHEY and CDR2 SVGAGI. V shed 0 bases and J shed 5 bases, with 8 bases lying between them. The CDR3 region is CASSYSGADQPQHF. In nucleotides, the CDR3 is TGTGCCAGCAGTTACTCCGGGGCCGATCAGCCCCAGCATTTT.

V gene TRBV11-2 combines with J gene TRBJ2-5, with D maybe TRBD2 (6 bases). The germline V gene encodes CDR1 SGHAT and CDR2 FQNNGV. The ends were cut back, 6 bases at V and 4 bases at J, with 12 bases in the middle. The CDR3 runs to 13 residues. The CDR3 is CASSEEGLETQYF. The CDR3 bases are TGTGCCAGCAGTGAGGAGGGGCTAGAGACCCAGTACTTC. The variable domain in full, with the rest retrieved from reference TRBV11-2 and TRBJ2-5, is EAGVAQSPRYKIIEKRQSVAFWCNPISGHATLYWYQQILGQGPKLLIQFQNNGVVDDSQLPKDRFSAERLKGVDSTLKIQPAKLEDSAVYLCASSEEGLETQYFGPGTRLLVL.

J is TRBJ2-1 and V is TRBV5-4, with D tentatively TRBD1 or TRBD2 (5 bases each). This CDR3 comprises 13 residues. Germline V CDR1 and CDR2: SGHNT, YYREEE (reference sequence). The V and J ends lost 3 bases and 8 bases respectively, with 12 bases between them. Here the CDR3 DNA reads TGTGCCAGCAGCTGGACTGTGGGGGATGAGCAGTTCTTC. Protein product: CASSWTVGDEQFF.

The CDR3 loop reads CASSTTDSYNQPQHF. Written as DNA, the CDR3 is TGTGCCAGCAGCACTACTGACAGTTACAATCAGCCCCAGCATTTT. The chain employs TRBV28 and TRBJ1-5; maybe TRBD1 (5 bases). The V gene's germline CDR1 is MDHEN and CDR2 SYDVKM. Trimming cost V 6 bases and J 3 bases, with 15 bases left between them. This CDR3 has 15 amino acids.

The V and J genes are TRBV6-6 and TRBJ2-3, with 9 bases that match TRBD2. This CDR3 is 16 amino acids long. Per the germline V gene, CDR1 is MNHNY and CDR2 is SVGAGI (reference sequence). V lost 7 bases, J lost 2 bases, and 10 bases stayed unmatched. The CDR3 protein is CASNEPTSGLTDTQYF. Written as DNA, the CDR3 is TGTGCCAGCAACGAACCCACTAGCGGGCTCACAGATACGCAGTATTTT.

This chain joins TRBV4-1 and TRBJ1-2; D unresolved. The CDR3 runs 13 residues. Germline V gives CDR1 MGHRA, CDR2 YSYEKL. V was clipped by 0 bases and J by 8 bases, with 10 bases between them. CDR3 sequence (DNA): TGCGCCAGCAGCCAAGATCGGTGGTTGGGCTACACCTTC. Translated, it gives CASSQDRWLGYTF.